These 4 T cell receptor beta chains share one sample of origin, sequenced in a study of blood T cells in healthy people across ages. The use of a sample-barcoded 5' primer and a J-beta primer mix characterized a second PCR of 7 to 11 cycles. TCRdb fed the 5' RACE reads into MiXCR, producing one record per CDR3 protein. This sample yields about 780,000 distinct CDR3 sequences, of which around 25% are seen a single time; 3% belongs to the top ten. These sequences were also reported in another study, on T cells of mothers and their children.

The sample was blood. These receptors were taken from a boy aged 10-17 years in good health.

The sample holds a few counts of this clonotype. The chain employs TRBV6-6 and TRBJ2-3; D gene uncertain. Trimming pared 6 bases from V and 3 bases from J, leaving 10 bases between. Looked up from germline, CDR1 is MNHNY and CDR2 is SVGAGI (reference sequence). The CDR3 is 13 residues long. CDR3 DNA: TGTGCCAGCAGCCACCCTGAGACAGATACGCAGTATTTT. It encodes CASSHPETDTQYF.

A few counts support this clonotype. The chain has TRBV3-1 and TRBJ1-4; no clear D gene. From germline, CDR1 is LGHDT and CDR2 YNNKEL (reference sequence). This CDR3 is 13 amino acids long. V lost 4 bases and J lost 7, with 10 bases in between. The CDR3 region has the DNA TGTGCCAGCAGCCCCCCGAACACTGAAAAACTGTTTTTT. Protein sequence: CASSPPNTEKLFF.

DNA for the CDR3: TGTGCCAGCAGCACGATGCAAGAGACCCAGTACTTC. Its translation: CASSTMQETQYF. The chain joins TRBV11-2 to TRBJ2-5, with D hard to call. Germline CDR1 reads SGHAT; CDR2 reads FQNNGV. V lost 5 bases and J 2 bases, leaving 6 bases between the germline ends. The length of the CDR3 is 12 residues.

The CDR3 DNA reads as TGTGCCAGCAGCCCTGCCCCTATCCGGGACCACTCTGGAAACACCATATATTTT. Its protein product is CASSPAPIRDHSGNTIYF. The rearrangement joins TRBV7-9 to TRBJ1-3; D perhaps matches TRBD1 (5 bases). The germline V gene has CDR1 SEHNR and CDR2 FQNEAQ (reference sequence). This CDR3 spans 18 amino acids. V lost 5 bases and J lost 0, with 20 bases in between.